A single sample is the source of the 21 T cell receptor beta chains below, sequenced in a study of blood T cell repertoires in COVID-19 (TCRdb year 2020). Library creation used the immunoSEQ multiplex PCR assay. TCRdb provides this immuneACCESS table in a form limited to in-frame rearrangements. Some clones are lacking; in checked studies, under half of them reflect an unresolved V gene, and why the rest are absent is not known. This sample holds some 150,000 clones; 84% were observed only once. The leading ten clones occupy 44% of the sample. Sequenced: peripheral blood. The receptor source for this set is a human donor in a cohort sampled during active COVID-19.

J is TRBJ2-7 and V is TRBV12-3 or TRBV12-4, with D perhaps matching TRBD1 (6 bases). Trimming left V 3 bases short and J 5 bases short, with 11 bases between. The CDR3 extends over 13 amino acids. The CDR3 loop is CASSFQGSHEQYV. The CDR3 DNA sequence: TGTGCCAGCAGTTTTCAGGGGTCCCACGAGCAGTACGTC.

The CDR3 nucleotides read TGTGCCAGCAGTTCTGTCGGTTACAATGAGCAGTTCTTC. This codes for CASSSVGYNEQFF. The rearrangement uses TRBV28 and TRBJ2-1; D ambiguous. Germline CDR1 and CDR2: MDHEN and SYDVKM. The CDR3 runs 13 residues. Trimming removed 4 bases from V and 4 bases from J, with 8 bases in between.

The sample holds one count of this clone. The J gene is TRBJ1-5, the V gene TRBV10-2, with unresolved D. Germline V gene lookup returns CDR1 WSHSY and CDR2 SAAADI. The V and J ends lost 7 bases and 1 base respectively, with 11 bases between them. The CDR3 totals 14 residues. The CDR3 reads CASTPSGSNQPQHF. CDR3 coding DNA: TGCGCCAGCACCCCGTCGGGGAGCAATCAGCCCCAGCATTTT.

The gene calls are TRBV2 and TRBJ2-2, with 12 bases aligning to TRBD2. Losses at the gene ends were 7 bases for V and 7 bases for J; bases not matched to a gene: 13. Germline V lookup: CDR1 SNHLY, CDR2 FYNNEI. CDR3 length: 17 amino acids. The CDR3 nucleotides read TGTGCCAGCACCCGAGGGCCTAGCGGGGGGGCTGGCGGGGAGCTGTTTTTT. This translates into CASTRGPSGGAGGELFF.

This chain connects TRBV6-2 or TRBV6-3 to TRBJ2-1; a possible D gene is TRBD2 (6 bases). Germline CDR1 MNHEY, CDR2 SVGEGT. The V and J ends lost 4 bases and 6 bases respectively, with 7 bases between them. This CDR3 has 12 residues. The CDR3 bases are TGTGCCAGCAGTTGGAGGGCCAATGAGCAGTTCTTC. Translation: CASSWRANEQFF.

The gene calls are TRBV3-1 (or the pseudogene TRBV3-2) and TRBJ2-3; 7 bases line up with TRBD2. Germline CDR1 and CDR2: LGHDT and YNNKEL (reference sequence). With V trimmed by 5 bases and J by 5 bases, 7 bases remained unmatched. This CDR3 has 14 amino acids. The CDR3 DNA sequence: TGTGCCAGCAGCAACACTTGGGGGGGAGATACGCAGTATTTT. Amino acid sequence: CASSNTWGGDTQYF.

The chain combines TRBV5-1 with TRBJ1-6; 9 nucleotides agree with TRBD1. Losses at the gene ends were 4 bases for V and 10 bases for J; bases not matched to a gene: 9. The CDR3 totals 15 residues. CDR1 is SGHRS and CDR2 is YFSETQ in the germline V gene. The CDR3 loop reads CASSPVQGAVSPLHF. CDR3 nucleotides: TGCGCCAGCAGCCCTGTACAGGGGGCAGTATCACCCCTCCACTTT.

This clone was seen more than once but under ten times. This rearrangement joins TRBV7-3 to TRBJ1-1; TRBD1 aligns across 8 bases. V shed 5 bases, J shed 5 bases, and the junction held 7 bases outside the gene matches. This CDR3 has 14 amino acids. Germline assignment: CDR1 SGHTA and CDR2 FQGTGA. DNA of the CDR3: TGTGCCAGCAGCCCACAGGGGGAGCGGACTGAAGCTTTCTTT. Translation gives CASSPQGERTEAFF.

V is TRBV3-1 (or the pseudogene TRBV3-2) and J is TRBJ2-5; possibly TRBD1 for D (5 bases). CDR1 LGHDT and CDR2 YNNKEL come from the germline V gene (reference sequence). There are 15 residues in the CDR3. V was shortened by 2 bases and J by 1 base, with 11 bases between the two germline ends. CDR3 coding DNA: TGTGCCAGCAGCCAACGCCGACAGACCCAAGAGACCCAGTACTTC. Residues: CASSQRRQTQETQYF.

The chain's CDR3 is CASSFSGGANVLTF. The CDR3 DNA sequence: TGTGCCAGCAGCTTCTCTGGCGGGGCCAACGTCCTGACTTTC. This rearrangement joins TRBV11-2 to TRBJ2-6; D remains ambiguous. Trimming stripped 3 bases from V and 4 bases from J, with 7 bases between. This CDR3 is built from 14 residues. CDR1 and CDR2 (germline): SGHAT, FQNNGV.

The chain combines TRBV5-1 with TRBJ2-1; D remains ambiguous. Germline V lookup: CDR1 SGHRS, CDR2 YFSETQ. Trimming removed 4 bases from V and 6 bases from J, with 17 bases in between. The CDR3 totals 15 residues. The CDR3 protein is CASSPPEADLNEQFF. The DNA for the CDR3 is TGCGCCAGCAGCCCCCCTGAAGCTGATCTCAATGAGCAGTTCTTC. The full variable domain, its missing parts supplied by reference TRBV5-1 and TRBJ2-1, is KAGVTQTPRYLIKTRGQQVTLSCSPISGHRSVSWYQQTPGQGLQFLFEYFSETQRNKGNFPGRFSGRQFSNSRSEMNVSTLELGDSALYLCASSPPEADLNEQFFGPGTRLTVL.

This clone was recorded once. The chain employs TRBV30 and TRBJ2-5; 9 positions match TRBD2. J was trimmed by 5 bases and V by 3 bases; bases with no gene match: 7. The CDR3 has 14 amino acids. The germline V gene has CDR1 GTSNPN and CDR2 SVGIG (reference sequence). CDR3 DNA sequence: TGTGCCTGGAGCCTCGGGACTAGCAAGGAGACCCAGTACTTC. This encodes CAWSLGTSKETQYF. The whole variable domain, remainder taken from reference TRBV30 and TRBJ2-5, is SQTIHQWPATLVQPVGSPLSLECTVEGTSNPNLYWYRQAAGRGLQLLFYSVGIGQISSEVPQNLSASRPQDRQFILSSKKLLLSDSGFYLCAWSLGTSKETQYFGPGTRLLVL.

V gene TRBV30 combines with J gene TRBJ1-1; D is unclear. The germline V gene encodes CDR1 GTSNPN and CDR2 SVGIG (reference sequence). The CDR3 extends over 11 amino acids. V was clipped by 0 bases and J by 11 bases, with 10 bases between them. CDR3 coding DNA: TGTGCCTGGAGTGTAGGTAGGAGGGCTTTCTTT. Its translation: CAWSVGRRAFF.

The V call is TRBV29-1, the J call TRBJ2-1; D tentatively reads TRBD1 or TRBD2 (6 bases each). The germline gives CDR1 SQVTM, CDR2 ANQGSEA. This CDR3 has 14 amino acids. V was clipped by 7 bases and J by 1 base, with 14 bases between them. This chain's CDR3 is CSGGRRDSYNEQFF. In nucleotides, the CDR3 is TGCAGCGGGGGGCGGAGGGATTCCTACAATGAGCAGTTCTTC.

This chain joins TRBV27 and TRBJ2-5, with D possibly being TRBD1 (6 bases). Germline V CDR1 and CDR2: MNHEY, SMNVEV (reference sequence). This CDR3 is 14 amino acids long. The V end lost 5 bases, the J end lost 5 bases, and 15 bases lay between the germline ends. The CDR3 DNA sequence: TGTGCCAGCAGTCTAATACAGGGTTACGAGACCCAGTACTTC. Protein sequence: CASSLIQGYETQYF.

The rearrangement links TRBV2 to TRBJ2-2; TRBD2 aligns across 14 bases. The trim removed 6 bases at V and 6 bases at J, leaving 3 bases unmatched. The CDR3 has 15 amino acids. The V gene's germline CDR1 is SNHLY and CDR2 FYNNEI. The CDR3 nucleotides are TGTGCCAGCAGAGGACTAGCGGGAGGTCCCGGGGAGCTGTTTTTT. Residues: CASRGLAGGPGELFF.

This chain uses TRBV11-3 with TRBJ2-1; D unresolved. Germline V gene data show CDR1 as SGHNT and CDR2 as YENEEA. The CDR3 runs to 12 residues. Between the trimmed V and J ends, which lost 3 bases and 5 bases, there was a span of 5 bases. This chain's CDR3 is CASSFSDNEQFF. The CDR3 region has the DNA TGTGCCAGCAGCTTTTCGGACAATGAGCAGTTCTTC.

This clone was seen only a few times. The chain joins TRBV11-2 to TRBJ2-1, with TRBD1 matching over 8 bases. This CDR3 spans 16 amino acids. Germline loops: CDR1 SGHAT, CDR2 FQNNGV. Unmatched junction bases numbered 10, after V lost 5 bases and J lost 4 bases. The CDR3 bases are TGTGCCAGCAGCACCCCGGACAGGGCCGCTTACAATGAGCAGTTCTTC. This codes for CASSTPDRAAYNEQFF.

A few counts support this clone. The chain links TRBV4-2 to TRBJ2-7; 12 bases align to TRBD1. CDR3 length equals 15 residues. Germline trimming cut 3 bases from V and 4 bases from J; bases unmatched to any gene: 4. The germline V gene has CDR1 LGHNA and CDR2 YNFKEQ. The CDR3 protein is CASSQVGQGAYEQYF. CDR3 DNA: TGTGCCAGCAGCCAGGTGGGACAGGGGGCTTACGAGCAGTACTTC.

The CDR3 spells CASSLYGTGGRVNYGYTF. CDR3 nucleotide sequence: TGTGCCAGCAGTTTATATGGGACAGGGGGCAGAGTTAACTATGGCTACACCTTC. The chain has TRBV27 and TRBJ1-2, with 12 bases that match TRBD1. The CDR3 sequence is 18 residues long. Trimming took 1 base from V and 1 from J; bases not matched to a gene: 7. The germline V gene has CDR1 MNHEY and CDR2 SMNVEV (reference sequence).

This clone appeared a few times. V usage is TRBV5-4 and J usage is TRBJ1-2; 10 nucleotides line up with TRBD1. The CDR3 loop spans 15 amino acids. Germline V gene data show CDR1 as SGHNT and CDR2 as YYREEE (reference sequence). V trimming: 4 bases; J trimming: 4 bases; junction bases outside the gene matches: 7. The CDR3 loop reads CASSPRTGGFYGYTF. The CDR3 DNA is TGTGCCAGCAGCCCCCGGACAGGGGGATTCTATGGCTACACCTTC. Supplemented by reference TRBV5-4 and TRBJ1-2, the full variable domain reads ETGVTQSPTHLIKTRGQQVTLRCSSQSGHNTVSWYQQALGQGPQFIFQYYREEENGRGNFPPRFSGLQFPNYSSELNVNALELDDSALYLCASSPRTGGFYGYTFGSGTRLTVV.